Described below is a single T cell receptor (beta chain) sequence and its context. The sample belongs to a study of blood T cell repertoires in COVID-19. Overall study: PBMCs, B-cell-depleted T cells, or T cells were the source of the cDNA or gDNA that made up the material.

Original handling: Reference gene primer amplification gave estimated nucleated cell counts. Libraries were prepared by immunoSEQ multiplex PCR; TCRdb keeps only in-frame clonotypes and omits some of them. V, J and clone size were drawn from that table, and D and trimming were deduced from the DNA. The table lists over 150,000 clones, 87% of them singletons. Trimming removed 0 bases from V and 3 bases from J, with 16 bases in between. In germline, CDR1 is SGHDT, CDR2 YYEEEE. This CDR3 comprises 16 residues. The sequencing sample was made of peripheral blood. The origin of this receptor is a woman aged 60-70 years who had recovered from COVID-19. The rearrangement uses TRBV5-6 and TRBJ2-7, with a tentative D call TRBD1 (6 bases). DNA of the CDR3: TGTGCCAGCAGCTTGGTGGGGGCCACTACCCTCTACGAGCAGTACTTC. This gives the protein CASSLVGATTLYEQYF.